The 8 T cell receptor beta chains listed next were all sequenced from one sample in a study of Ad26.COV2.S vaccination and SARS-CoV-2 variants. Sequencing used immunoSEQ multiplex PCR; TCRdb keeps in-frame clones, though not all of them. The sample has under 600,000 clones, roughly nine tenths seen once. The treatment here: 15 to 20 received Ad26.COV2.S at low or high dose, single or two shots; roughly five received placebo; per-sample allocation not given. The study sampled participants on day 63 after the first vaccine or placebo injection. The sample was peripheral blood, taken in a trial of Ad26.COV2.S vaccine versus placebo. Receptors were obtained from a person between 18 and 60 years old who received the Ad26.COV2.S COVID-19 vaccine or a placebo.

The chain has TRBV2 and TRBJ1-2, with a tentative D call TRBD1 (5 bases). The V gene's germline CDR1 is SNHLY and CDR2 FYNNEI. This CDR3 has 15 amino acids. Trimming pared 7 bases from V and 3 bases from J, leaving 18 bases between. This chain's CDR3 is CASTEWGVIDYGYTF. In DNA form, the CDR3 reads TGTGCCAGCACCGAATGGGGGGTAATAGACTATGGCTACACCTTC.

The rearrangement joins TRBV6-2 or TRBV6-3 to TRBJ1-5; D ambiguous. The germline gives CDR1 MNHEY, CDR2 SVGEGT. This CDR3 spans 13 amino acids. V was shortened by 2 bases and J by 7 bases, with 9 bases between the two germline ends. The CDR3: CASSYKVGQPQHF. The CDR3 DNA reads as TGTGCCAGCAGTTACAAGGTGGGACAGCCCCAGCATTTT.

The chain employs TRBV4-1 and TRBJ2-3; weak D call: TRBD1 (5 bases). The length of the CDR3 is 17 residues. The ends were cut back, 1 base at V and 0 bases at J, with 14 bases in the middle. Germline CDR1 MGHRA, CDR2 YSYEKL. The CDR3 loop reads CASSQGGGPTSTDTQYF. The DNA of the CDR3 is TGCGCCAGCAGCCAAGGGGGCGGACCGACGAGCACAGATACGCAGTATTTT.

The chain has TRBV19 and TRBJ2-1; 12 bases agree with TRBD2. There are 15 residues in the CDR3. CDR1 is LNHDA and CDR2 is SQIVND in the germline V gene (reference sequence). J gave up 10 bases and V 5 bases, and 9 bases lay outside the gene matches. The CDR3: CASSDRLAGAKEQFF. In nucleotides, the CDR3 is TGTGCCAGTAGTGACCGACTAGCGGGAGCGAAGGAGCAGTTCTTC. The full variable domain, completed using reference TRBV19 and TRBJ2-1, is DGGITQSPKYLFRKEGQNVTLSCEQNLNHDAMYWYRQDPGQGLRLIYYSQIVNDFQKGDIAEGYSVSREKKESFPLTVTSAQKNPTAFYLCASSDRLAGAKEQFFGPGTRLTVL.

The chain uses TRBV24-1 and TRBJ2-5; D is uncertain. The CDR3 extends over 13 amino acids. The V gene's germline CDR1 is KGHDR and CDR2 SFDVKD. With 3 bases removed from V and 5 bases from J, the gap between germline ends came to 9 bases. The CDR3 nucleotides are TGTGCCACCAGTGATGTCTACGGGGAGACCCAGTACTTC. As protein: CATSDVYGETQYF.

The rearrangement uses TRBV27 and TRBJ1-1; 9 bases align to TRBD1. The CDR3 covers 16 residues. CDR1 is MNHEY, CDR2 SMNVEV, per germline (reference sequence). Trimming cost V 1 base and J 4 bases; bases outside gene matches: 7. The CDR3 coding sequence is TGTGCCAGCAGTTTATTTTGGGAGGACAGGGGCACTGAAGCTTTCTTT. Amino acid sequence: CASSLFWEDRGTEAFF.

The chain's CDR3 is CASSLVTSGDTQYF. CDR3 nucleotide sequence: TGTGCCAGCAGCTTAGTCACTAGCGGAGATACGCAGTATTTT. J is TRBJ2-3 and V is TRBV11-2; 8 bases are shared with TRBD2. The CDR3 runs 14 residues. V trimming: 1 base; J trimming: 5 bases; junction bases outside the gene matches: 2. In germline, CDR1 is SGHAT, CDR2 FQNNGV.

J is TRBJ1-5 and V is TRBV7-3; unclear D gene. Germline CDR1 SGHTA, CDR2 FQGTGA. The ends were cut back, 3 bases at V and 5 bases at J, with 14 bases in the middle. This CDR3 is built from 15 residues. This CDR3 is CASSFLRILDQPQHF. Written as DNA, the CDR3 is TGTGCCAGCAGCTTTCTACGGATTTTAGATCAGCCCCAGCATTTT.